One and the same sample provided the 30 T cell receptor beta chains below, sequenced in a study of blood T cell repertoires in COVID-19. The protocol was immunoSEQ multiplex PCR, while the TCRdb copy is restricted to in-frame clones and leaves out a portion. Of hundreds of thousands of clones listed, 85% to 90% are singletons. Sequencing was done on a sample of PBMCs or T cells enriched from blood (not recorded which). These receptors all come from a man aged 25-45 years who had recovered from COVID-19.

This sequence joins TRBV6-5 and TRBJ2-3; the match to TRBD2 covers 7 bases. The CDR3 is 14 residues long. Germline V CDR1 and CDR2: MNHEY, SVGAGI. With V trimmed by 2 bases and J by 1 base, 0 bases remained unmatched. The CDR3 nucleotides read TGTGCCAGCAGTTACGCGGGGGGCACAGATACGCAGTATTTT. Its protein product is CASSYAGGTDTQYF.

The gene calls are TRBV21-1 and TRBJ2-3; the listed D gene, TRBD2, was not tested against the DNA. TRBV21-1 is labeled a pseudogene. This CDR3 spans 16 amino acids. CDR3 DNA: TGTGCCAGCAGACCGGGAGGGCCGGGTGACACAGATACGCAGTATTTT. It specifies CASRPGGPGDTDTQYF.

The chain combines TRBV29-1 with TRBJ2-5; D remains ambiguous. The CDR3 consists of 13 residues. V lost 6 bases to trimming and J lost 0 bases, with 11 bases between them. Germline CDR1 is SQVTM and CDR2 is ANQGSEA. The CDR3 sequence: CSVAPGNQETQYF. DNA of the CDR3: TGCAGCGTCGCACCAGGCAACCAAGAGACCCAGTACTTC.

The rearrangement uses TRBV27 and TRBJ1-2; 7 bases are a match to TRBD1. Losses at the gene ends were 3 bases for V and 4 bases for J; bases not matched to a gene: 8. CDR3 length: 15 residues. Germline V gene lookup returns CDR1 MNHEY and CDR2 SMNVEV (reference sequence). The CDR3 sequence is CASSFFRGTGYGYTF. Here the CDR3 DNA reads TGTGCCAGCAGTTTTTTCAGGGGGACCGGCTATGGCTACACCTTC.

CDR3 sequence: CASSTRLNTGELFF. In DNA form, the CDR3 reads TGTGCCAGCAGCACTAGACTAAACACCGGGGAGCTGTTTTTT. The genes are TRBV5-5 and TRBJ2-2, with D maybe TRBD2 (5 bases). Germline V gene sequence: CDR1 SGHKS, CDR2 YYEKEE (reference sequence). The CDR3 loop spans 14 amino acids. V lost 4 bases and J lost 2, with 9 bases in between.

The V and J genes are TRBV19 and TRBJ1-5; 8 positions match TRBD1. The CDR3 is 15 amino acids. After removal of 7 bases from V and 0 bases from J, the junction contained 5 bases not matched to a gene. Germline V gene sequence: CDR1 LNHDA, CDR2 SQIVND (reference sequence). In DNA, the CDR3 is TGTGCCAGTAATGACAGGGGTGGTAGCAATCAGCCCCAGCATTTT. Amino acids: CASNDRGGSNQPQHF. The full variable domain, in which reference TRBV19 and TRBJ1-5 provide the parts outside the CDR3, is DGGITQSPKYLFRKEGQNVTLSCEQNLNHDAMYWYRQDPGQGLRLIYYSQIVNDFQKGDIAEGYSVSREKKESFPLTVTSAQKNPTAFYLCASNDRGGSNQPQHFGDGTRLSIL.

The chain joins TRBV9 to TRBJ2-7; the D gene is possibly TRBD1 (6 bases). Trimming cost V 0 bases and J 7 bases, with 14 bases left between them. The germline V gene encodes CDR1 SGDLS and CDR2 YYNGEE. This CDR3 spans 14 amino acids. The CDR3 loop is CASSVEAGVGEQYF. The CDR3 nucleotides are TGTGCCAGCAGCGTAGAGGCAGGGGTGGGGGAGCAGTACTTC.

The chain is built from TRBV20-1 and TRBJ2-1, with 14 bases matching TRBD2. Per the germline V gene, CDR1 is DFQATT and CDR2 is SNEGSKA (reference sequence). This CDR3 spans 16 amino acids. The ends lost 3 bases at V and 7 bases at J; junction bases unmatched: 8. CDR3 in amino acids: CSASRYGTSGGNEQFF. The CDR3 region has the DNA TGCAGTGCTAGTCGTTACGGGACTAGCGGGGGTAATGAGCAGTTCTTC.

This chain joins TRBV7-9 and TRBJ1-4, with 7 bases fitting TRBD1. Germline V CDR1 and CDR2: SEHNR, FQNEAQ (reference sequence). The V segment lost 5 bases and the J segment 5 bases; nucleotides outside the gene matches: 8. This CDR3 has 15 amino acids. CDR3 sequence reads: CASSHGDSLNEKLFF. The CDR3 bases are TGTGCCAGCAGCCACGGGGACAGCTTAAATGAAAAACTGTTTTTT.

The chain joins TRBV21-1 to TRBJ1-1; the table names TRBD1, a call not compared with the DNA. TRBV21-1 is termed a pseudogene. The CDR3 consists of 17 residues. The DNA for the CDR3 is TGTGCCAGCAGCAAAAGTGCGGTCCAGGGCAAAAACACTGAAGCTTTCTTT. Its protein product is CASSKSAVQGKNTEAFF.

This CDR3 reads CAAGISQGSNSPLHF. CDR3 nucleotide sequence: TGTGCCGCGGGAATCTCACAGGGGTCAAATTCACCCCTCCACTTT. The J gene is TRBJ1-6, the V gene TRBV12-5; 7 nucleotides agree with TRBD1. Germline V lookup: CDR1 LGHNT, CDR2 FRNRAP. This CDR3 has 15 amino acids.

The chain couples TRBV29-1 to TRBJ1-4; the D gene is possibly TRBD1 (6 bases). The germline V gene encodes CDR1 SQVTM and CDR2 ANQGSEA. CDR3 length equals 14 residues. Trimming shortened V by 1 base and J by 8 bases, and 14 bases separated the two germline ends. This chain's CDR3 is CSVEVPQGTEKLFF. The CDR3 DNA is TGCAGCGTTGAAGTTCCACAGGGAACCGAAAAACTGTTTTTT.

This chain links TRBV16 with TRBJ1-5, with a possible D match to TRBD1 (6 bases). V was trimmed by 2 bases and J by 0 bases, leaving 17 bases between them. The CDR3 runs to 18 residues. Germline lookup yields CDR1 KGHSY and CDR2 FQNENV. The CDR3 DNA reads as TGTGCCAGCAGCCAAAGGGACGCACAGGGAAATAGCAATCAGCCCCAGCATTTT. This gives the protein CASSQRDAQGNSNQPQHF. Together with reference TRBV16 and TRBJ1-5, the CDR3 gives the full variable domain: GEEVAQTPKHLVRGEGQKAKLYCAPIKGHSYVFWYQQVLKNEFKFLISFQNENVFDETGMPKERFSAKCLPNSPCSLEIQATKLEDSAVYFCASSQRDAQGNSNQPQHFGDGTRLSIL.

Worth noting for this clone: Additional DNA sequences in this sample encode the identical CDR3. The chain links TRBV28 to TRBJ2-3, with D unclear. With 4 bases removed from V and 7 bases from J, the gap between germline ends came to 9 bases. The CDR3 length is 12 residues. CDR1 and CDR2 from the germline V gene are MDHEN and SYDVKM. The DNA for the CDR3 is TGTGCCAGCAGTTCCAGTCTGAATACGCAGTATTTT. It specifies CASSSSLNTQYF.

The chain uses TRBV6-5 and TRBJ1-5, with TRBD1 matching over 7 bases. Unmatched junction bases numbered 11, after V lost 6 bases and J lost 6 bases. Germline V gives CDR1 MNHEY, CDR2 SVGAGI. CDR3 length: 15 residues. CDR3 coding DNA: TGTGCCAGCAGCAAGGACAGGCCTGCGGGTCAGCCCCAGCATTTT. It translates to CASSKDRPAGQPQHF.

CDR3 bases: TGTGCCAGCAGACGACAGGGGCCCTCCTACGAGCAGTACTTC. Translation: CASRRQGPSYEQYF. The chain carries TRBV27 and TRBJ2-7, with 8 bases aligning to TRBD1. Germline V gene data show CDR1 as MNHEY and CDR2 as SMNVEV (reference sequence). This CDR3 spans 14 amino acids. J was trimmed by 0 bases and V by 6 bases; bases with no gene match: 4.

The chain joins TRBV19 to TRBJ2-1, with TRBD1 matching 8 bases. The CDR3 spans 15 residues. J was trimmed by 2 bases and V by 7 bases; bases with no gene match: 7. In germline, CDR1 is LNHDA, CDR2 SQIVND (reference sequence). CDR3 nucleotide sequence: TGTGCCAGTACCATCGGGACAGGACCCTACAATGAGCAGTTCTTC. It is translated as CASTIGTGPYNEQFF.

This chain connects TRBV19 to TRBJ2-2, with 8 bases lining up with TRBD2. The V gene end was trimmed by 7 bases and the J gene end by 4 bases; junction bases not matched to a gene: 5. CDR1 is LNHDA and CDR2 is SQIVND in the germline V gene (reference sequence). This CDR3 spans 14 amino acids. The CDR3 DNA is TGTGCCAGTAATCCGGGGGGGGCCACCGGGGAGCTGTTTTTT. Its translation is CASNPGGATGELFF.

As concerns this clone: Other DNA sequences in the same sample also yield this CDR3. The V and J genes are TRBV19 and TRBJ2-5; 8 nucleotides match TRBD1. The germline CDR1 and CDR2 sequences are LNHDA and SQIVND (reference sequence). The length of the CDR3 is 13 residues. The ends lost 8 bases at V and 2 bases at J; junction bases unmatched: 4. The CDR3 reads CASGQGAQETQYF. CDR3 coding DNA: TGTGCCAGTGGACAGGGCGCTCAAGAGACCCAGTACTTC.

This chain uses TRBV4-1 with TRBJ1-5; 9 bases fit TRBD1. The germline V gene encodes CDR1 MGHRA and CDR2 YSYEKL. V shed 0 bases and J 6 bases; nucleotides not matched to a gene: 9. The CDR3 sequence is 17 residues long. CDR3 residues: CASSQDPTGGWVQPQHF. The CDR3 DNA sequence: TGCGCCAGCAGCCAAGATCCCACAGGGGGCTGGGTTCAGCCCCAGCATTTT.

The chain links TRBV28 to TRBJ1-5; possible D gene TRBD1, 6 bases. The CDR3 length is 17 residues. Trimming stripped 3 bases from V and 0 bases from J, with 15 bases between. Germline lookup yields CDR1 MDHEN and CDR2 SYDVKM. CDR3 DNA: TGTGCCAGCAGTTTCAGGGGACCAATTCCTAGCAATCAGCCCCAGCATTTT. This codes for CASSFRGPIPSNQPQHF. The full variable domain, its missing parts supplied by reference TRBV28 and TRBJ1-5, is DVKVTQSSRYLVKRTGEKVFLECVQDMDHENMFWYRQDPGLGLRLIYFSYDVKMKEKGDIPEGYSVSREKKERFSLILESASTNQTSMYLCASSFRGPIPSNQPQHFGDGTRLSIL.

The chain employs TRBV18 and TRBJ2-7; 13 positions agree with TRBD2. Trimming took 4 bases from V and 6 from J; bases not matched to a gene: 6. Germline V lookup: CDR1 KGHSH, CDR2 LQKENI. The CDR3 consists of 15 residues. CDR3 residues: CASSQGLAGDLEQYF. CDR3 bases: TGTGCCAGCTCACAAGGACTAGCGGGAGACCTCGAGCAGTACTTC.

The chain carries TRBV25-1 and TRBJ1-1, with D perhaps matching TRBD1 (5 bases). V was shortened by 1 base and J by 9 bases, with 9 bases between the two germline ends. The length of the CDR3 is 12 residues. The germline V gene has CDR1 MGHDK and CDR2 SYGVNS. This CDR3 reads CASSESNRKAFF. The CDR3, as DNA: TGTGCCAGCAGTGAATCAAACAGGAAAGCTTTCTTT.

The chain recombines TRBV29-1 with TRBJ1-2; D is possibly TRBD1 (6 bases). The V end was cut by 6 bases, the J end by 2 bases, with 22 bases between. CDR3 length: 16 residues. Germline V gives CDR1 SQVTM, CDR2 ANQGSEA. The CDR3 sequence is CSVVANNRDMNYGYTF. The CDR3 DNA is TGCAGCGTGGTGGCGAACAACAGGGATATGAACTATGGCTACACCTTC.

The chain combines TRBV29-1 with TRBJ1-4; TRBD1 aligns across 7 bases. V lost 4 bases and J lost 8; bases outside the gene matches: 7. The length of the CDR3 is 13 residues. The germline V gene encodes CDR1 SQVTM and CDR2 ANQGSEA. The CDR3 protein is CSVVIGGQEKLFF. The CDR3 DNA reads TGCAGCGTTGTTATTGGGGGACAGGAAAAACTGTTTTTT.

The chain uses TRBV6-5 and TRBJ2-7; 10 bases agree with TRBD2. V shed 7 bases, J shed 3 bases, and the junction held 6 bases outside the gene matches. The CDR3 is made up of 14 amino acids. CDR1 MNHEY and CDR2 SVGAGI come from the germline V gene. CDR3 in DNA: TGTGCCAGCATGGCCCTAGCGGGGGTCTACGAGCAGTACTTC. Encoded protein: CASMALAGVYEQYF.

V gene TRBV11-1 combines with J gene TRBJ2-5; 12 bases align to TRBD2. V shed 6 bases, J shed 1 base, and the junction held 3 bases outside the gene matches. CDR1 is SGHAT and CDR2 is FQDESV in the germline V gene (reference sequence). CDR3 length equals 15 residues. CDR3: CASSRTSGTQETQYF. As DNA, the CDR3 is TGTGCCAGCAGTCGGACTAGCGGGACCCAAGAGACCCAGTACTTC. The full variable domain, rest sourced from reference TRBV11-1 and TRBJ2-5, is EAEVAQSPRYKITEKSQAVAFWCDPISGHATLYWYRQILGQGPELLVQFQDESVVDDSQLPKDRFSAERLKGVDSTLKIQPAELGDSAMYLCASSRTSGTQETQYFGPGTRLLVL.

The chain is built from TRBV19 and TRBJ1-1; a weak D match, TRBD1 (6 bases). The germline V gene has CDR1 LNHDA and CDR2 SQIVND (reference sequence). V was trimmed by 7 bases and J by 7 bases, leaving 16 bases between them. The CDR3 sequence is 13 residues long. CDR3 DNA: TGTGCCAGTACCAAGCGGACAGTGGGTGAAGCTTTCTTT. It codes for CASTKRTVGEAFF.

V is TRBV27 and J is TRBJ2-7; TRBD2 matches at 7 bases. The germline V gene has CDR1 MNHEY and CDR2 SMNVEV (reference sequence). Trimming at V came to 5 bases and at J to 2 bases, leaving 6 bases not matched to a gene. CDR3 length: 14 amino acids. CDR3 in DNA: TGTGCCAGCAGTCTACTAGCGAACCCCTACGAGCAGTACTTC. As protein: CASSLLANPYEQYF.

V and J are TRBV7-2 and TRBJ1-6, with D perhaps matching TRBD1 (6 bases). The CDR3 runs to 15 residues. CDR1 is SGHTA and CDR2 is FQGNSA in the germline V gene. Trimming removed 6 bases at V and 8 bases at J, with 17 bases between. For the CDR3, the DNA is TGTGCCAGCAGAACGGCGGGGGCAGGAGATTCACCCCTCCACTTT. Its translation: CASRTAGAGDSPLHF.